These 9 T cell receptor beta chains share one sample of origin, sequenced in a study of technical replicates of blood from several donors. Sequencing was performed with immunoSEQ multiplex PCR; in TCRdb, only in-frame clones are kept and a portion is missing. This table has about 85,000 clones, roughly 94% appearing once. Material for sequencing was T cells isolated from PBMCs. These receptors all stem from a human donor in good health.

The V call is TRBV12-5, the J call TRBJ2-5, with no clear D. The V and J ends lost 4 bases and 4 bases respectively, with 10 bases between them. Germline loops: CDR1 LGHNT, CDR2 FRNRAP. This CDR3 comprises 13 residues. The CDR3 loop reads CASGSTTSETQYF. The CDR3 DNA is TGTGCTAGTGGTTCCACTACTTCAGAGACCCAGTACTTC. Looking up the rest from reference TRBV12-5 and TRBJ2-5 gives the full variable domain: DARVTQTPRHKVTEMGQEVTMRCQPILGHNTVFWYRQTMMQGLELLAYFRNRAPLDDSGMPKDRFSAEMPDATLATLKIQPSEPRDSAVYFCASGSTTSETQYFGPGTRLLVL.

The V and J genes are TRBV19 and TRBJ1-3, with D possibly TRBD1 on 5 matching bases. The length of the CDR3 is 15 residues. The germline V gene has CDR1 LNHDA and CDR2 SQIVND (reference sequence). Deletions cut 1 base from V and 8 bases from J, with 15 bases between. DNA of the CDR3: TGTGCCAGTAGTATAGTTTATGCGGGGACTGACACCATATATTTT. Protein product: CASSIVYAGTDTIYF.

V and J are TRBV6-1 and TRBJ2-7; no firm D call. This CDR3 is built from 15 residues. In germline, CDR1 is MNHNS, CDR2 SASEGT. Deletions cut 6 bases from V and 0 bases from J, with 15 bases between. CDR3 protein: CASSLSSAGSYEQYF. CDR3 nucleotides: TGTGCCAGCAGCCTCTCGTCTGCAGGCTCCTACGAGCAGTACTTC.

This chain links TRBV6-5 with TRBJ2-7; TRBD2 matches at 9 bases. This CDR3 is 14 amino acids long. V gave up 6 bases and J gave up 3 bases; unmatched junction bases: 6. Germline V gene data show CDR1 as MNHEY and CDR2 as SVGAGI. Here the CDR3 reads CASRKRGEVYEQYF. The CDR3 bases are TGTGCCAGCAGGAAGCGGGGGGAGGTCTACGAGCAGTACTTC.

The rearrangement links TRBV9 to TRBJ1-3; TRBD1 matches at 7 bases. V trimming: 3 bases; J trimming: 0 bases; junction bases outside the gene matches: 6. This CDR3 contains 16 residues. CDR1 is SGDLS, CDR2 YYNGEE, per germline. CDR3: CASSGVDRASGNTIYF. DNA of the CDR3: TGTGCCAGCAGCGGAGTCGACAGGGCCTCTGGAAACACCATATATTTT.

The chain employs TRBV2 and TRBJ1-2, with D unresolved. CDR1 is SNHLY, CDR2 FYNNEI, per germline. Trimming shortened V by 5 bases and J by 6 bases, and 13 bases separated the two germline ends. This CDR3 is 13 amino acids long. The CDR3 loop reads CASSREGADGYTF. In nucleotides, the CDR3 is TGTGCCAGCAGTAGGGAGGGCGCGGATGGCTACACCTTC. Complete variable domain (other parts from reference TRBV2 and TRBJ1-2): EPEVTQTPSHQVTQMGQEVILRCVPISNHLYFYWYRQILGQKVEFLVSFYNNEISEKSEIFDDQFSVERPDGSNFTLKIRSTKLEDSAMYFCASSREGADGYTFGSGTRLTVV.

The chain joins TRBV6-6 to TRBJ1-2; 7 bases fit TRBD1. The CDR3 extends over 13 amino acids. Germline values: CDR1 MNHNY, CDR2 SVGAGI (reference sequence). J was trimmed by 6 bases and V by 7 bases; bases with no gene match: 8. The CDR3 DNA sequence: TGTGCCAGCAAACCGACAGGGCACGATGGCTACACCTTC. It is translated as CASKPTGHDGYTF.

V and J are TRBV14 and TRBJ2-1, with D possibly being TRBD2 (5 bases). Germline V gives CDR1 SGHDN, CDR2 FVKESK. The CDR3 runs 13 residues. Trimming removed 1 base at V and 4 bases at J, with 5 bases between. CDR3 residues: CASSQGTYNEQFF. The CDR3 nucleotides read TGTGCCAGCAGCCAAGGGACTTACAATGAGCAGTTCTTC.

CDR3 amino acids: CASSGAWGELFF. As DNA, the CDR3 is TGTGCCAGCAGTGGGGCTTGGGGGGAGCTGTTTTTT. The J gene is TRBJ2-2, the V gene TRBV6-1; no definite D call. The CDR3 contains 12 residues. CDR1 and CDR2 (germline): MNHNS, SASEGT. V lost 4 bases to trimming and J lost 8 bases, with 8 bases between them.